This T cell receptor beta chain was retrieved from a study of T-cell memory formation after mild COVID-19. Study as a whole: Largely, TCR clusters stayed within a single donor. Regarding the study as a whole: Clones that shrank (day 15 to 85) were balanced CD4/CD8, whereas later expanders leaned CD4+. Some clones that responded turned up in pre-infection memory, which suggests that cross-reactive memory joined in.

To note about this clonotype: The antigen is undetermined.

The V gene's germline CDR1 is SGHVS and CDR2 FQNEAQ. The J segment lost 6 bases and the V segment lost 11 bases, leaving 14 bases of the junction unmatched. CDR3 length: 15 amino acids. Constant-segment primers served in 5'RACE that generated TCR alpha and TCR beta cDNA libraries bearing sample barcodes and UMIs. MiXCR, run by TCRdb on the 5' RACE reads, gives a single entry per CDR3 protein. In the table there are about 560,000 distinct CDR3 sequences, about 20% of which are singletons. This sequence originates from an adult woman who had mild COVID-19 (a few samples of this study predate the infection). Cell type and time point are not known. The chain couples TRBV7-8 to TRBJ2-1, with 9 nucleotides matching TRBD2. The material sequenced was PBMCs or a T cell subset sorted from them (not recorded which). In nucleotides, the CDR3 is TGTGCCTCTAACCCCACTAGCGGGCGAATCAATGAGCAGTTCTTC. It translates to CASNPTSGRINEQFF. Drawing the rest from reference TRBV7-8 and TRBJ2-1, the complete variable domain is GAGVSQSPRYKVAKRGQDVALRCDPISGHVSLFWYQQALGQGPEFLTYFQNEAQLDKSGLPSDRFFAERPEGSVSTLKIQRTQQEDSAVYLCASNPTSGRINEQFFGPGTRLTVL.